A selection of T cell receptor beta chains follows, all from one sample in a study of cytomegalovirus exposure and HLA in healthy donors. Assay used: immunoSEQ multiplex PCR; TCRdb lists only in-frame clones, some missing. The sample lists about 150,000 clones; 65% to 75% were seen once. Sequencing used PBMCs. Every receptor here comes from a man between 18 and 35 years old in good health and CMV-seronegative. Each CDR3 is given with its conserved first and last residue. The D gene is left open where the match is weak. A row's size may be missing; if present it is once, few, many or a size class.

-,TRBV11-2,TRBJ1-1,TRBD1,TGTGCCAGCAGCTTAATCGCAGGGGGGTTTGAAGCTTTCTTT,CASSLIAGGFEAFF
-,TRBV5-1,TRBJ2-1,TRBD2,TGCGCCAGCAGCTTAGGGACTAGCGCCTACAATGAGCAGTTCTTC,CASSLGTSAYNEQFF
-,TRBV6-5,TRBJ1-2,TRBD1,TGTGCCAGCAGAGGGACAGGCCCTGGGTATGGCTACACCTTC,CASRGTGPGYGYTF
-,TRBV30,TRBJ1-2,-,TGTGCCTGGAGTGAAAGGAGGGAAGGTGGCTACACCTTC,CAWSERREGGYTF
few,TRBV4-1,TRBJ2-7,-,TGCGCCAGCAGCCAAGTTATCCTAAGGGGGCGGGGATACGAGCAGTACTTC,CASSQVILRGRGYEQYF
-,TRBV28,TRBJ1-1,-,TGTGCCAGCAAATCTCCTAGGGGAGCTTTCTTT,CASKSPRGAFF
-,TRBV4-1,TRBJ1-5,-,TGCGCCACCGCGGTGGGTGTAGATCAGCCCCAGCATTTT,CATAVGVDQPQHF
-,TRBV5-4,TRBJ2-1,TRBD2,TGTGCCAGCAGCTTGGGACGGACTAGCGGGGGGGACTCCTACAATGAGCAGTTCTTC,CASSLGRTSGGDSYNEQFF
once,TRBV27,TRBJ1-2,TRBD1,TGTGCCAGCAGTTTATCTCAGGGGGCAGATGGCTACACCTTC,CASSLSQGADGYTF
-,TRBV13,TRBJ1-4,-,TGTGCCAGCAGCTCTACCTGGACAGAAAGTAATGAAAAACTGTTTTTT,CASSSTWTESNEKLFF
few,TRBV14,TRBJ2-2,-,TGTGCCAGCAGTCTCACCCCAGGGAGGAGAGCGAACACCGGGGAGCTGTTTTTT,CASSLTPGRRANTGELFF
-,TRBV7-6,TRBJ1-3,TRBD1,TGTGCCAGCAGCTTAGGCCAGGGGGCCGGAAACACCATATATTTT,CASSLGQGAGNTIYF
-,TRBV18,TRBJ2-2,-,TGTGCCAGCTCCCTCCGGACAGCGAACACCGGGGAGCTGTTTTTT,CASSLRTANTGELFF
-,TRBV27,TRBJ2-5,TRBD1,TGTGCCAGCAGTCCCCCCCCGTACAGGGGAAAGACCCAGTACTTC,CASSPPPYRGKTQYF
few,TRBV6-1,TRBJ2-3,TRBD2,TGTGCCAGCAGTGGGGGGGGATCAAGCACAGATACGCAGTATTTT,CASSGGGSSTDTQYF
-,TRBV4-2,TRBJ2-7,TRBD1,TGTGCCAGCAGCCTTAACAGGGGGCCCTACGAGCAGTACTTC,CASSLNRGPYEQYF
-,TRBV5-6,TRBJ1-2,-,TGTGCCAGCAGCCTAGGAGGTCCGGGGGGGGTTAACTATGGCTACACCTTC,CASSLGGPGGVNYGYTF
-,TRBV9,TRBJ2-7,-,TGTGCCAGCAGCGTCGGGGGTCTTTACGAGCAGTACTTC,CASSVGGLYEQYF
-,TRBV4-1,TRBJ1-2,TRBD1,TGCGCCAGCAGCCAGGACAGGGCTAACTATGGCTACACCTTC,CASSQDRANYGYTF
few,TRBV5-6,TRBJ2-2,-,TGTGCCAGCAGCTCCCTAGGCGGGGCGAACACCGGGGAGCTGTTTTTT,CASSSLGGANTGELFF
once,TRBV2,TRBJ2-6,-,TGTGCCAGCAGTTACACCTCTGGGGCCAACGGCCTGACTTTC,CASSYTSGANGLTF
-,TRBV5-1,TRBJ1-6,TRBD1,TGCGCCAGCAAAAGCCTGTCCGGACAGGGGCATTCACCCCTCCACTTT,CASKSLSGQGHSPLHF
once,TRBV5-6,TRBJ1-2,-,TGTGCCAGCAGCTTGGCATTCTATGGCTACACCTTC,CASSLAFYGYTF
-,TRBV7-9,TRBJ2-5,-,TGTGCCAGCAGCTCCAGGGTGTCGGGAGAGACCCAGTACTTC,CASSSRVSGETQYF
-,TRBV4-1,TRBJ2-5,-,TGCGCCAGCAGCCAAACGGGACTGCAAGAGACCCAGTACTTC,CASSQTGLQETQYF
-,TRBV7-9,TRBJ1-2,-,TGTGCCAGCAGCCTCCCCCATGGCTACACCTTC,CASSLPHGYTF
-,TRBV14,TRBJ1-2,TRBD1,TGTGCCAGCAGCCAGGACAGGGTTGGCTACACCTTC,CASSQDRVGYTF
-,TRBV4-3,TRBJ1-1,-,TGCGCCAGCAGCCAAGGTTTGGTCAGTTCTAACACTGAAGCTTTCTTT,CASSQGLVSSNTEAFF
-,TRBV5-1,TRBJ2-7,TRBD2,TGCGCCAGCAGCTTCGGGGGGACTAGCTCCTACGAGCAGTACTTC,CASSFGGTSSYEQYF